This T cell receptor (beta chain) was sequenced during a study of cytomegalovirus exposure and HLA in healthy donors. Study-wide points: Most sequenced TCRs were rare (though some public TCRs occurred in many donors). The authors listed around 150 TCR beta chains as cytomegalovirus-associated. The TCR clusters that emerged in the first cohort tended, a later analysis found, to co-occur in the roughly 110 validation repertoires.

Germline V lookup: CDR1 LGHNA, CDR2 YSLEER. Trimming cost V 1 base and J 0 bases, with 16 bases left between them. The CDR3 runs 18 residues. As for this clone: The antigen is not known.

Using immunoSEQ multiplex PCR, the repertoire was profiled, and TCRdb retains in-frame clones only, with some absent. Among some 130,000 clones, 80% to 90% were seen once, and the ten largest hold nearly 3%. The chain is built from TRBV4-3 and TRBJ2-1; D is possibly TRBD1 (5 bases). This receptor was identified in a man between 18 and 35 years old in good health and CMV-seronegative. The sequencing input was PBMCs. CDR3 protein: CASSQASGILSSYNEQFF. The CDR3 DNA sequence: TGCGCCAGCAGCCAAGCCTCAGGGATACTTAGCTCCTACAATGAGCAGTTCTTC.